This T cell receptor (beta chain) was found in a study of OX40 agonist ivuxolimab in advanced cancers. Study results and caveats: Some of the lowest clonal expansion was seen in partial responders at 0.1-3.0 mg/kg. Clonal expansion from baseline to week 6 occurred in both CD4+ and CD8+ T cells.

Per the germline V gene, CDR1 is MNHEY and CDR2 is SVGAGI. The junction had 7 bases not matched to a gene; V was cut back by 5 bases and J by 4 bases. The CDR3 is 14 amino acids. About this clone: Its antigen is currently unknown.

The method was immunoSEQ multiplex PCR; TCRdb's version includes in-frame clones alone and lacks a portion of them. The sample lists around 95,000 clones, more than 75% seen once, with approximately 0.7% in the top ten. The specimen was CD4+ or CD8+ T cells sorted from blood, collected in a trial of the OX40 agonist ivuxolimab. The rearrangement joins TRBV6-5 to TRBJ1-2; TRBD1 matches 7 bases. This receptor was obtained from an adult with an advanced solid tumor such as melanoma, head and neck, liver or kidney cancer. Here the CDR3 reads CASSNRQGAYGYTF. The CDR3 DNA reads TGTGCCAGCAGTAATCGACAGGGCGCCTATGGCTACACCTTC.